A selection of T cell receptor beta chains follows, all from one sample in a study of beta chain features in type 1 diabetes. This table comes from immunoSEQ multiplex PCR, and its TCRdb copy is limited to in-frame clones, with some not included. The table lists more than 55,000 clones, approximately 52% of them singletons. The specimen was Tregs from blood. The source is a middle-aged woman with type 1 diabetes. CDR3s include the opening cysteine and the closing phenylalanine or tryptophan. Fields, in order: clone size, D gene, J gene, V gene, CDR3 DNA, CDR3 protein. D genes are given only for firm matches. Rows may omit the clone size; those that give it use once, few, many or a size class.

>few|NA|TRBJ2-1|TRBV29-1
TGCAGCGTGAGAGGGAGCCCCTACAATGAGCAGTTCTTC
CSVRGSPYNEQFF
>few|NA|TRBJ2-7|TRBV20-1
TGCAGTGCTAGCAGGGTCTACGAGCAGTACTTC
CSASRVYEQYF
>NA|NA|TRBJ2-7|TRBV4-2
TGTGCCAGCAGCCAAGAAGGGCAGGGGACCGTCTACGAGCAGTACTTC
CASSQEGQGTVYEQYF
>NA|TRBD1|TRBJ1-3|TRBV4-2
TGTGCCAGCAGCCAAGACAGGGGGCCTGGAAACACCATATATTTT
CASSQDRGPGNTIYF
>few|TRBD1|TRBJ2-3|TRBV7-2
TGTGCCAGCAGCTTAGGACAGGGGACAGATACGCAGTATTTT
CASSLGQGTDTQYF
>few|TRBD1|TRBJ1-5|TRBV10-3
TGTGCCATCAGGACAGGGGAGGGGCAGCCCCAGCATTTT
CAIRTGEGQPQHF
>NA|NA|TRBJ2-1|TRBV6-5
TGTGCCAGCAGTTACAGGGGGATCTCCTACAATGAGCAGTTCTTC
CASSYRGISYNEQFF
>few|TRBD2|TRBJ2-1|TRBV13
TGTGCCAGCAGATCCGCGATAGCGGGGGGGCAGGTCAATGAGCAGTTCTTC
CASRSAIAGGQVNEQFF
>NA|NA|TRBJ2-5|TRBV28
TGTGCCAGCAGCCCAGGCGCTACCAAACAAGAGACCCAGTACTTC
CASSPGATKQETQYF
>NA|NA|TRBJ2-7|TRBV6-5
TGTGCCAGCAGTTACACGGACAGTTCCTTGGAGCAGTACTTC
CASSYTDSSLEQYF
>NA|TRBD1|TRBJ2-7|TRBV27
TGTGCCAGCAGTAGGGGGCTCGACGAGCAGTACTTC
CASSRGLDEQYF
>NA|NA|TRBJ2-2|TRBV19
TGTGCCAGTAGCCGACAGGACGCCGGGGAGCTGTTTTTT
CASSRQDAGELFF
>few|TRBD1|TRBJ1-2|TRBV5-4
TGTGCCAGCAGTCCCGAGACAGGGCTCTATGGCTACACCTTC
CASSPETGLYGYTF
>NA|TRBD1|TRBJ1-6|TRBV25-1
TGTGCCAGCAGTGAACATCACAGGGGGCAGGGTTCACCCCTCCACTTT
CASSEHHRGQGSPLHF
>NA|TRBD1|TRBJ1-2|TRBV28
TGTGCCAGCAGTTTTTACCCTACAGGGGGAGTCTATGGCTACACCTTC
CASSFYPTGGVYGYTF
>medium-sized|NA|TRBJ2-6|TRBV2
TGTGCCAGCAGAGCAGGAGGCTCTGGGGCCAACGTCCTGACTTTC
CASRAGGSGANVLTF
>NA|NA|TRBJ2-5|TRBV7-2
TGTGCCAGCAGCCCCCAAGGCGGGGAGACCCAGTACTTC
CASSPQGGETQYF
>once|TRBD1|TRBJ1-2|TRBV6-5
TGTGCCAGCAGCCGGACAGGGGGGGACTATGGCTACACCTTC
CASSRTGGDYGYTF
>NA|TRBD1|TRBJ2-7|TRBV6-5
TGTGCCAGCAGTTACTCCCCGGGACAGGGCTACGAGCAGTACTTC
CASSYSPGQGYEQYF
>NA|NA|TRBJ1-1|TRBV7-6
TGTGCCAGCAGCATGACAGTGAACACTGAAGCTTTCTTT
CASSMTVNTEAFF
>NA|TRBD1|TRBJ2-2|TRBV5-1
TGCGCCAGCAGCTTGGAACAGGGGGACACCGGGGAGCTGTTTTTT
CASSLEQGDTGELFF
>NA|NA|TRBJ2-7|TRBV6-1
TGTGCCAGCAGTGAAGTAGCGGACAGGTCCTACGAGCAGTACTTC
CASSEVADRSYEQYF
>NA|TRBD2|TRBJ2-1|TRBV11-1
TGTGCCAGCAGCTTAGGACTAGCGGATTACAATGAGCAGTTCTTC
CASSLGLADYNEQFF